These 32 T cell receptor beta chains share one sample of origin, sequenced in a study of tumor-infiltrating lymphocytes in primary liver carcinoma. The roughly 18-32 mg bulk tissue piece was not sorted before simultaneous RNA and DNA extraction. The input was about 500 ng total RNA; TCR beta cDNA was made from it with a constant-region primer. Three-round nested multiplex PCR performed with slightly modified ARM-PCR produced the TCR beta libraries. TRBV1-TRBV30 forward and Cbeta reverse primers drove the first two roughly 10-cycle rounds. TCRdb processed the multiplex PCR reads anew with MiXCR; each CDR3 protein has one entry. The table lists approximately 30,000 distinct CDR3 sequences, 70% to 80% of them singletons. Sequencing used liver tumor tissue from sampling region 5. Sample subset: tumor region T5, tumor centre. The source of these receptors is a middle-aged man with primary liver carcinoma and hepatitis B virus infection.

The CDR3 reads CSASSGQYNQPQHF. The CDR3 coding sequence is TGCAGTGCTAGTTCTGGACAGTACAATCAGCCCCAGCATTTT. The chain employs TRBV20-1 and TRBJ1-5; D is perhaps TRBD1 (6 bases). The germline V gene encodes CDR1 DFQATT and CDR2 SNEGSKA (reference sequence). V was pared by 3 bases and J by 3 bases, with 12 bases between. This CDR3 has 14 amino acids.

In regard to this clonotype: At one end, the junction sequence differs from germline, possibly due to a read error. This rearrangement joins TRBV5-6 to TRBJ2-2, with TRBD1 matching over 9 bases. The length of the CDR3 is 15 residues. Germline V gene lookup returns CDR1 SGHDT and CDR2 YYEEEE. The CDR3 loop reads CASSSWTGVTGELFF. For the CDR3, the DNA is TGTGCCAGTAGCTCATGGACAGGGGTGACCGGGGAGCTGTTTTTT.

Notes on this clonotype: A read error may account for a junction end that differs from germline. V gene TRBV7-9 combines with J gene TRBJ2-1; TRBD2 aligns across 9 bases. Germline V CDR1 and CDR2: SEHNR, FQNEAQ (reference sequence). There are 17 residues in the CDR3. The CDR3 DNA follows: TGTGTCAGCAGTTCCACCGGGACTAGCTGGGCCTTCAATGAGCAGTTCTTC. Encoded protein: CVSSSTGTSWAFNEQFF.

With respect to this clonotype: Mismatch with germline at one junction end may stem from a read error. The V gene is TRBV6-1, the J gene TRBJ2-3, with TRBD1 as a possible D gene (6 bases). Germline CDR1 is MNHNS and CDR2 is SASEGT. This CDR3 comprises 12 residues. The CDR3 nucleotides read TGTGCCTCAGGGGAGCTCACAGATATGCAGTATTTT. This translates into CASGELTDMQYF.

Of note for this clonotype: A junction boundary mismatches the germline segment, possibly from a read error. The chain couples TRBV6-2 or TRBV6-3 to TRBJ2-2; 7 nucleotides match TRBD2. CDR1 is MNHEY, CDR2 SVGEGT, per germline. This CDR3 is 13 amino acids long. CDR3 in amino acids: CASTYILSGELFF. The CDR3 nucleotides read TGTGCCAGCACTTACATCTTAAGCGGGGAGCTGTTCTTT.

The table lists this clonotype with a count of one. An end of the junction differs from the germline gene, which may be a read error. The genes are TRBV11-2 and TRBJ1-1; 7 bases line up with TRBD1. This CDR3 is 13 amino acids long. The germline V gene encodes CDR1 SGHAT and CDR2 FQNNGV. In nucleotides, the CDR3 is TGTGCCAGCCAGGGGGGTTTCAACACTGGAGCTTTCTTT. It yields the protein CASQGGFNTGAFF.

Points on this clonotype: It is likely a read error, because the conserved phenylalanine at the end of the CDR3 is missing. No DNA is shown, since the ends of the CDR3 on it are uncertain; the CDR3 is the one TCRdb lists. The V gene is TRBV11-2, the J gene TRBJ1-2; the table's D call, TRBD1, was not checked against the DNA. The V gene's germline CDR1 is SGHAT and CDR2 FQNNGV. Including both end residues, the CDR3 is 15 amino acids long. The CDR3 loop is CASSFSGDRAYGCTI.

This chain uses TRBV11-2 with TRBJ2-3; 9 bases are a match to TRBD1. CDR3 length: 15 amino acids. CDR1 and CDR2 from the germline V gene are SGHAT and FQNNGV. The J segment lost 6 bases and the V segment lost 11 bases, leaving 15 bases of the junction unmatched. As DNA, the CDR3 is TGTGCCGATAGCTTACCCGGACAGGGGCCGGATACGCAGTATTTT. Translating gives CADSLPGQGPDTQYF. The entire variable domain, with the rest obtained from reference TRBV11-2 and TRBJ2-3, is as follows: EAGVAQSPRYKIIEKRQSVAFWCNPISGHATLYWYQQILGQGPKLLIQFQNNGVVDDSQLPKDRFSAERLKGVDSTLKIQPAKLEDSAVYLCADSLPGQGPDTQYFGPGTRLTVL.

This clonotype was observed at least ten times. The V call is TRBV7-9, the J call TRBJ2-1, with D possibly matching TRBD2 (5 bases). Germline assignment: CDR1 SEHNR and CDR2 FQNEAQ (reference sequence). V lost 0 bases and J 8 bases, leaving 23 bases between the germline ends. The CDR3 consists of 18 residues. The CDR3 region has the DNA TGTGCCAGCAGCTTAGCGGCTACTGGCGGGCCTGAGGGCGATGAGCAGTTCTTC. Encoded protein: CASSLAATGGPEGDEQFF.

V usage is TRBV11-2 and J usage is TRBJ2-7, with D tentatively TRBD2 (6 bases). The CDR3 loop spans 14 amino acids. Between the trimmed V and J ends, which lost 1 base and 2 bases, there was a span of 9 bases. Germline lookup yields CDR1 SGHAT and CDR2 FQNNGV. The chain's CDR3 is CASSLGGLPYEQYF. The CDR3 DNA reads as TGTGCCAGCAGCTTAGGGGGACTCCCCTACGAGCAGTACTTC.

The chain links TRBV11-2 to TRBJ2-1, with D possibly matching TRBD2 (5 bases). V lost 0 bases and J 11 bases, leaving 11 bases between the germline ends. The CDR3 loop spans 13 amino acids. Germline V gene data show CDR1 as SGHAT and CDR2 as FQNNGV. The CDR3 is CASSLEGAWQQFF. CDR3 DNA: TGTGCCAGCAGCTTAGAGGGAGCGTGGCAGCAGTTCTTC.

In regard to this clonotype: Sequence at one end of the junction differs from germline and may be a read error. This CDR3 reads CDSSSRTGVSYNEQFF. The CDR3 DNA reads as TGTGACAGCAGTTCTCGGACAGGTGTCTCCTACAATGAGCAGTTCTTC. The chain is built from TRBV12-3 or TRBV12-4 and TRBJ2-1, with 7 bases fitting TRBD1. The CDR3 has 16 amino acids.

Details on this clonotype: The junction does not match germline at one end; this may be a read error. J is TRBJ2-5 and V is TRBV11-1, with D tentatively TRBD1 or TRBD2 (6 bases each). CDR1 and CDR2 from the germline V gene are SGHAT and FQDESV (reference sequence). The CDR3 has 14 amino acids. The CDR3 DNA reads TGTGTCAGCAGACTTAACCGGGGGCAGGAGACTCAGTACTTC. It yields the protein CVSRLNRGQETQYF.

To note about this clonotype: Its ends do not fully match the called genes, so a read error is possible. The gene calls are TRBV5-5 and TRBJ1-1; D gene ambiguous. Germline CDR1 and CDR2: SGHKS and YYEKEE (reference sequence). The CDR3 extends over 17 amino acids. The CDR3 nucleotides are TGTGCCAGTAGCTTGGAGGATCGGTCCAGCTTGAACACTGAAGCTTCCTTT. Translation gives CASSLEDRSSLNTEASF.

This clonotype came up many times. The chain links TRBV30 to TRBJ1-1; no clear D. Germline V CDR1 and CDR2: GTSNPN, SVGIG (reference sequence). V lost 3 bases and J lost 1, with 6 bases in between. This CDR3 spans 12 amino acids. The CDR3 region is CAWRLENTEAFF. The CDR3 DNA reads TGTGCCTGGAGATTGGAGAACACTGAAGCTTTCTTT.

Notes on this clonotype: The junction and the germline gene differ at one end; a read error may be behind it. The chain couples TRBV2 to TRBJ1-1; 7 bases fit TRBD1. Per the germline V gene, CDR1 is SNHLY and CDR2 is FYNNEI. The CDR3 runs to 14 residues. CDR3 region: CASMVGGADTEAFF. CDR3 bases: TGTGCTAGCATGGTAGGGGGCGCGGACACTGAAGCTTTCTTT.

Concerning this clonotype: Germline is not matched at one junction end, which may reflect a read error. This rearrangement joins TRBV6-1 to TRBJ2-3, with D tentatively TRBD2 (5 bases). The germline V gene has CDR1 MNHNS and CDR2 SASEGT. The length of the CDR3 is 12 residues. CDR3 coding DNA: TGTGCTAGCAGTCATGGACGGGATACGCACTATTTT. Its protein product is CASSHGRDTHYF.

This clonotype was counted many times. V is TRBV13 and J is TRBJ2-7, with 8 nucleotides matching TRBD1. The J segment lost 5 bases and the V segment lost 2 bases, leaving 2 bases of the junction unmatched. The V gene's germline CDR1 is PRHDT and CDR2 FYEKMQ (reference sequence). The CDR3 is made up of 13 amino acids. Here the CDR3 DNA reads TGTGCCAGCAGCTTAAACAGGGGGAACGAGCAGTACTTC. It yields the protein CASSLNRGNEQYF.

As for this clonotype: The junction and the germline gene differ at one end; a read error may be behind it. J is TRBJ2-5 and V is TRBV11-1, with D perhaps TRBD1 or TRBD2 (6 bases each). The CDR3 runs 14 residues. Germline CDR1 is SGHAT and CDR2 is FQDESV (reference sequence). CDR3 nucleotides: TGTGCCAGCAACTTTAACCGGGGGCAGGTGACCCATTACTTC. The encoded protein is CASNFNRGQVTHYF.

A note on this clonotype: As the CDR3 is not closed by the conserved phenylalanine or tryptophan, this likely results from a read error. The limits of the CDR3 on the DNA are not certain, so only TCRdb's listed CDR3 is given. The V call is TRBV11-2, the J call TRBJ2-2; no DNA check was done on the table's D call, TRBD2. Per the germline V gene, CDR1 is SGHAT and CDR2 is FQNNGV. The CDR3 sequence runs 17 residues, both termini included. CDR3 region: CASSLALGGANTGEPFS.

The J gene is TRBJ2-3, the V gene TRBV29-1; D is unresolved. CDR3 length equals 14 residues. V lost 4 bases to trimming and J lost 5 bases, with 16 bases between them. Germline V gives CDR1 SQVTM, CDR2 ANQGSEA. As DNA, the CDR3 is TGCAGCGTTGTTGCCCGAGGTCACAGAGATACGCAGTATTTT. Translated, it gives CSVVARGHRDTQYF.

As concerns this clonotype: An end of the junction differs from the germline gene, which may be a read error. The genes are TRBV10-3 and TRBJ2-7, with D unclear. CDR3 length: 12 amino acids. Germline V gene sequence: CDR1 ENHRY, CDR2 SYGVKD. The CDR3 reads CAICEAGREQYF. The DNA for the CDR3 is TGTGCCATCTGTGAGGCCGGGCGAGAGCAGTACTTC.

Remarks on this clonotype: A read error may produce the germline difference seen at one junction end. V is TRBV4-1 and J is TRBJ2-7, with D perhaps TRBD1 (6 bases). CDR1 and CDR2 (germline): MGHRA, YSYEKL. This CDR3 region has 15 residues. This CDR3 is CANSQEPFRGHEQHF. CDR3 in DNA: TGCGCCAACAGCCAAGAGCCCTTCCGGGGACACGAGCAGCACTTC.

On this clonotype: This may be a read error: a much more frequent sequence differs by one nucleotide. The chain combines TRBV7-9 with TRBJ2-7; 10 bases fit TRBD2. In germline, CDR1 is SEHNR, CDR2 FQNEAQ (reference sequence). The trim removed 0 bases at V and 2 bases at J, leaving 13 bases unmatched. The CDR3 contains 19 residues. CDR3 DNA: TGTGCCAGCAGCTTAGCGGAGGGGAGTAGCGGGAGGCCTACCTACGAGCAGTACTTC. Translation: CASSLAEGSSGRPTYEQYF.

As to this clonotype: The final CDR3 position lacks the conserved phenylalanine or tryptophan, pointing to a likely read error. V and J are TRBV10-3 and TRBJ2-7; 16 bases agree with TRBD2. Germline lookup yields CDR1 ENHRY and CDR2 SYGVKD. The CDR3 loop spans 19 amino acids. CDR3 coding DNA: TGTGCTATCACCAAACGATCGGGACTAGCGGGAGGGTTCTCCCACGAGCAGTACTTA. Protein: CAITKRSGLAGGFSHEQYL.

At least ten counts were recorded for this clonotype. The chain carries TRBV29-1 and TRBJ2-3; D remains unclear. The CDR3 is 16 amino acids. Germline-derived CDR1 and CDR2 are SQVTM and ANQGSEA. The CDR3 region has the DNA TGCAGTGTTAAGATTCAGCCCGATTATTCCACAGATACGCAGTATTTT. This sequence encodes CSVKIQPDYSTDTQYF.

Remarks on this clonotype: Relative to the germline gene, one junction end is altered; a read error may explain this. This sequence joins TRBV4-1 and TRBJ2-3; D remains ambiguous. Germline V gives CDR1 MGHRA, CDR2 YSYEKL. The CDR3 has 15 amino acids. The CDR3 spells CASSQGLPYADTQYF. The CDR3 bases are TGCGCCAGTAGCCAAGGTCTTCCCTACGCAGATACGCAGTATTTT.

The chain carries TRBV4-1 and TRBJ2-2, with 8 bases matching TRBD2. With V trimmed by 3 bases and J by 5 bases, 14 bases remained unmatched. This CDR3 is 18 amino acids long. The V gene's germline CDR1 is MGHRA and CDR2 YSYEKL. CDR3 protein: CASSQRPPGLVETGELFF. The CDR3 DNA sequence: TGCGCCAGCAGCCAGCGCCCCCCGGGACTAGTGGAGACCGGGGAGCTGTTTTTT.

Comments on this clonotype: Germline and junction disagree at one end, which may indicate a read error. J is TRBJ1-5 and V is TRBV25-1; D not certain. CDR3 length equals 16 residues. Germline assignment: CDR1 MGHDK and CDR2 SYGVNS. This chain's CDR3 is CASCEATGILNQPQHF. As DNA, the CDR3 is TGTGCCAGCTGTGAGGCTACCGGGATCTTAAATCAGCCCCAGCATTTT.

A note on this clonotype: Because it lacks the conserved phenylalanine or tryptophan at the end, this CDR3 is likely a read error. The DNA is left out, because the CDR3 cannot be placed on it with certainty; the CDR3 is given as TCRdb lists it. This chain links TRBV20-1 with TRBJ2-7; the D call of TRBD2 is as the table states it, not checked on the DNA. Germline values: CDR1 DFQATT, CDR2 SNEGSKA (reference sequence). The CDR3 adds up to 16 amino acids, both ends counted. CDR3 sequence: CSARVKPGLRGREQYL.

The chain combines TRBV11-2 with TRBJ2-7; 8 bases fit TRBD1. V lost 6 bases, J lost 6 bases, and 7 bases stayed unmatched. The length of the CDR3 is 13 residues. Germline loops: CDR1 SGHAT, CDR2 FQNNGV. The CDR3 nucleotides read TGTGCCAGCAGTTTGGACAGGGTGGGCGAGCAGTACTTC. Amino acids: CASSLDRVGEQYF.

On this clonotype itself: One end of the junction does not line up with germline, which may come from a read error. The chain has TRBV11-2 and TRBJ1-1; D call uncertain. The CDR3 has 12 amino acids. Germline V gives CDR1 SGHAT, CDR2 FQNNGV. CDR3 nucleotides: TGTCCCAACAGCCGGCGGATCTTTGAAGCTCTCTTT. Amino acids: CPNSRRIFEALF.